The 31 T cell receptor beta chains listed next were all sequenced from one sample in a study of shared clonotypes between healthy human individuals. Clones were read by immunoSEQ multiplex PCR, and TCRdb kept only the in-frame ones, dropping some. The sample gives about 1.1 million clones, 78% of which show up once; about 0.52% is in the top ten. Sequenced sample: memory CD4+ T cells from PBMCs. The sample's subset: CD45RA-negative fraction. The receptors shown here come from a man between 18 and 29 years old in good health. Some clones in this sample may be carry-over from other donors' samples.

This chain uses TRBV27 with TRBJ2-1; D is possibly TRBD2 (6 bases). With 8 bases removed from V and 7 bases from J, the gap between germline ends came to 21 bases. Germline V CDR1 and CDR2: MNHEY, SMNVEV (reference sequence). The CDR3 spans 15 residues. As DNA, the CDR3 is TGTGCCAGCGGCGGGACTGGCGGGCGTATAAATGAGCAGTTCTTC. This sequence encodes CASGGTGGRINEQFF.

This chain connects TRBV28 to TRBJ2-2; D unresolved. With 7 bases removed from V and 5 bases from J, the gap between germline ends came to 11 bases. The CDR3 contains 13 residues. Germline loops: CDR1 MDHEN, CDR2 SYDVKM. CDR3 in DNA: TGTGCCAGCACGTCGACCACAACCGGGGAGCTGTTTTTT. Encoded protein: CASTSTTTGELFF.

As DNA, the CDR3 is TGTGCCAGCAGTTTGACCTCCGCGGGAGGTGGACGGCAGTACTTC. This encodes CASSLTSAGGGRQYF. This rearrangement joins TRBV27 to TRBJ2-7; TRBD2 matches at 8 bases. The germline CDR1 and CDR2 sequences are MNHEY and SMNVEV (reference sequence). The CDR3 contains 15 residues. Trimming cost V 3 bases and J 9 bases; bases outside gene matches: 13.

The table lists this clone with a few counts. The chain links TRBV7-9 to TRBJ2-2, with 13 bases aligning to TRBD2. This CDR3 region has 19 residues. In germline, CDR1 is SEHNR, CDR2 FQNEAQ (reference sequence). V dropped 5 bases and J dropped 1; count of bases not matched to a gene: 10. Here the CDR3 reads CASSPSPRTSGRNTGELFF. CDR3 DNA sequence: TGTGCCAGCAGCCCTAGCCCTAGGACTAGCGGGAGGAACACCGGGGAGCTGTTTTTT.

This chain uses TRBV28 with TRBJ2-7; D is perhaps TRBD2 (6 bases). The V and J ends lost 4 bases and 6 bases respectively, with 19 bases between them. This CDR3 has 15 residues. CDR1 MDHEN and CDR2 SYDVKM come from the germline V gene. The CDR3 loop reads CASSSLRGLAREQYF. For the CDR3, the DNA is TGTGCCAGCAGTTCACTCCGTGGGCTAGCGCGCGAGCAGTACTTC.

The V gene is TRBV7-9, the J gene TRBJ2-2; D is possibly TRBD1 (5 bases). Germline loops: CDR1 SEHNR, CDR2 FQNEAQ (reference sequence). CDR3 size: 13 residues. Trimming pared 4 bases from V and 8 bases from J, leaving 11 bases between. The CDR3 sequence is CASSYYGQGELFF. The CDR3 coding sequence is TGTGCCAGCAGCTACTACGGACAAGGGGAGCTGTTTTTT.

The rearrangement joins TRBV29-1 to TRBJ2-7, with 13 bases identical to TRBD2. CDR1 and CDR2 (germline): SQVTM, ANQGSEA. This CDR3 has 19 amino acids. V gave up 5 bases and J gave up 3 bases; unmatched junction bases: 19. As DNA, the CDR3 is TGCAGCGTTAAGCTCCGATCGGGTCCGGGACTAGCGGGGTACTACGAGCAGTACTTC. It translates to CSVKLRSGPGLAGYYEQYF.

The gene calls are TRBV7-8 and TRBJ2-7, with 9 nucleotides matching TRBD2. The CDR3 has 16 amino acids. Germline-derived CDR1 and CDR2 are SGHVS and FQNEAQ. V lost 1 base to trimming and J lost 2 bases; unmatched junction nucleotides: 6. CDR3 residues: CASSLGLAGPPYEQYF. CDR3 sequence (DNA): TGTGCCAGCAGCTTAGGTCTAGCGGGACCCCCCTACGAGCAGTACTTC.

As regards this clone: The sample carries other DNA sequences with the same CDR3. The rearrangement links TRBV28 to TRBJ2-7; D gene uncertain. This CDR3 spans 12 amino acids. The germline V gene encodes CDR1 MDHEN and CDR2 SYDVKM. Deletions cut 2 bases from V and 4 bases from J, with 6 bases between. The CDR3 is CASSLSFYEQYF. DNA for the CDR3: TGTGCCAGCAGTTTAAGCTTTTACGAGCAGTACTTC. Together with reference TRBV28 and TRBJ2-7, the CDR3 gives the full variable domain: DVKVTQSSRYLVKRTGEKVFLECVQDMDHENMFWYRQDPGLGLRLIYFSYDVKMKEKGDIPEGYSVSREKKERFSLILESASTNQTSMYLCASSLSFYEQYFGPGTRLTVT.

This clone was recorded a few times. The chain has TRBV19 and TRBJ2-1, with TRBD2 matching over 11 bases. Germline assignment: CDR1 LNHDA and CDR2 SQIVND (reference sequence). The CDR3 contains 14 residues. V shed 5 bases, J shed 7 bases, and the junction held 4 bases outside the gene matches. CDR3 DNA sequence: TGTGCCAGTAGTCGGGCTAGCGGGAGGAATGAGCAGTTCTTC. Translated, it gives CASSRASGRNEQFF.

The gene calls are TRBV6-5 and TRBJ2-7; 9 bases agree with TRBD1. V dropped 6 bases and J dropped 6; count of bases not matched to a gene: 6. The CDR3 length is 13 residues. From germline, CDR1 is MNHEY and CDR2 SVGAGI. The CDR3 sequence: CASSGTGPREQYF. The CDR3 DNA reads as TGTGCCAGCAGCGGGACAGGGCCCCGCGAGCAGTACTTC.

The rearrangement uses TRBV14 and TRBJ1-2; 9 nucleotides align to TRBD1. Trimming took 4 bases from V and 5 from J; bases not matched to a gene: 8. The germline gives CDR1 SGHDN, CDR2 FVKESK. CDR3 length: 15 amino acids. CDR3 nucleotides: TGTGCCAGCAGCCCAAGTACAGGGGGCGTATATGGCTACACCTTC. Amino acids: CASSPSTGGVYGYTF.

Remarks on this clone: Other DNA sequences within the sample encode an identical CDR3. The chain links TRBV5-1 to TRBJ2-5; 7 bases fit TRBD2. Germline values: CDR1 SGHRS, CDR2 YFSETQ. The junction had 4 bases not matched to a gene; V was cut back by 3 bases and J by 5 bases. The CDR3 spans 13 residues. This chain's CDR3 is CASSWSGEETQYF. CDR3 coding DNA: TGCGCCAGCAGCTGGAGCGGGGAGGAGACCCAGTACTTC.

The chain uses TRBV19 and TRBJ1-2, with 10 bases fitting TRBD1. The germline V gene encodes CDR1 LNHDA and CDR2 SQIVND (reference sequence). This CDR3 has 15 amino acids. V gave up 5 bases and J gave up 4 bases; unmatched junction bases: 7. The CDR3 protein is CASSVQGQGTYGYTF. The CDR3 region has the DNA TGTGCCAGTAGTGTCCAGGGACAGGGGACCTATGGCTACACCTTC.

This clone was counted between two and nine times. Different DNA sequences within this sample yield the same CDR3. The chain has TRBV27 and TRBJ2-2; unclear D gene. CDR3 length equals 13 residues. Germline V gene sequence: CDR1 MNHEY, CDR2 SMNVEV (reference sequence). Trimming stripped 4 bases from V and 6 bases from J, with 9 bases between. This CDR3 is CASSSNGAGELFF. The CDR3 DNA follows: TGTGCCAGCAGTTCGAATGGGGCCGGGGAGCTGTTTTTT.

The V gene is TRBV2, the J gene TRBJ2-7; 10 nucleotides agree with TRBD1. The CDR3 is made up of 19 amino acids. V dropped 5 bases and J dropped 0; count of bases not matched to a gene: 16. The V gene's germline CDR1 is SNHLY and CDR2 FYNNEI. The CDR3 bases are TGTGCCAGCAGTTCGGGACAGGGGAGCATAGATCGTAGCTCCTACGAGCAGTACTTC. This sequence encodes CASSSGQGSIDRSSYEQYF.

CDR3 region: CASRQPQETQYF. The CDR3 DNA follows: TGTGCCAGCAGACAGCCTCAAGAGACCCAGTACTTC. This chain joins TRBV28 and TRBJ2-5; no clear D. With 6 bases removed from V and 2 bases from J, the gap between germline ends came to 7 bases. There are 12 residues in the CDR3. Germline-derived CDR1 and CDR2 are MDHEN and SYDVKM.

The chain is built from TRBV7-3 and TRBJ2-1; 11 nucleotides align to TRBD2. V shed 5 bases, J shed 6 bases, and the junction held 9 bases outside the gene matches. CDR3 length equals 16 residues. Germline CDR1 and CDR2: SGHTA and FQGTGA. The CDR3 DNA follows: TGTGCCAGCAGCGCTCACCTAGCGGGAGGAGGCAATGAGCAGTTCTTC. As protein: CASSAHLAGGGNEQFF.

The chain recombines TRBV7-9 with TRBJ1-5; D possibly corresponds to TRBD1 (6 bases). Germline CDR1 SEHNR, CDR2 FQNEAQ (reference sequence). Trimming removed 5 bases at V and 5 bases at J, with 10 bases between. The CDR3 totals 13 residues. The CDR3: CASSPDSYQPQHF. CDR3 DNA: TGTGCCAGCAGCCCGGACAGTTATCAGCCCCAGCATTTT.

This chain links TRBV6-6 with TRBJ1-5; D gene uncertain. Germline-derived CDR1 and CDR2 are MNHNY and SVGAGI (reference sequence). This CDR3 is built from 14 residues. Trimming stripped 0 bases from V and 6 bases from J, with 9 bases between. The CDR3 sequence: CASSYSITAQPQHF. For the CDR3, the DNA is TGTGCCAGCAGTTACTCGATAACGGCTCAGCCCCAGCATTTT.

The V gene is TRBV5-6, the J gene TRBJ2-3; tentatively, D is TRBD1 or TRBD2 (7 bases each). Germline V lookup: CDR1 SGHDT, CDR2 YYEEEE. This CDR3 spans 15 amino acids. V lost 4 bases and J 5 bases, leaving 17 bases between the germline ends. CDR3 loop: CASSRRGLAGDTQYF. In DNA form, the CDR3 reads TGTGCCAGCAGCCGCAGGGGGTTAGCGGGAGATACGCAGTATTTT.

This chain connects TRBV6-5 to TRBJ2-2; a weak D match, TRBD2 (6 bases). The CDR3 runs 15 residues. The V and J ends lost 5 bases and 3 bases respectively, with 13 bases between them. Germline CDR1 MNHEY, CDR2 SVGAGI. The CDR3 sequence is CASSQLQRDTGELFF. CDR3 coding DNA: TGTGCCAGCAGTCAACTTCAGCGGGACACCGGGGAGCTGTTTTTT.

The gene calls are TRBV5-1 and TRBJ2-5; TRBD2 aligns across 13 bases. The CDR3 consists of 15 residues. The J segment lost 4 bases and the V segment lost 4 bases, leaving 4 bases of the junction unmatched. Germline V gene lookup returns CDR1 SGHRS and CDR2 YFSETQ. The CDR3 DNA is TGCGCCAGCAGCATAGGACTAGCGGGAGCAGAGACCCAGTACTTC. Protein sequence: CASSIGLAGAETQYF.

There are a few counts of this clone. The V and J genes are TRBV6-1 and TRBJ2-5; TRBD1 agrees at 7 bases. Germline V CDR1 and CDR2: MNHNS, SASEGT. With V trimmed by 1 base and J by 3 bases, 5 bases remained unmatched. This CDR3 has 15 amino acids. CDR3 loop: CASSEGPTGEETQYF. The CDR3 nucleotides read TGTGCCAGCAGTGAAGGGCCAACAGGGGAAGAGACCCAGTACTTC.

In regard to this clone: A much larger clonotype is one base distant, so this may be a read error. Within the sample, other DNA sequences also encode this same CDR3. J is TRBJ2-7 and V is TRBV6-6, with 14 bases identical to TRBD2. This CDR3 contains 15 residues. Germline-derived CDR1 and CDR2 are MNHNY and SVGAGI (reference sequence). In DNA, the CDR3 is TGCGCCAGCAGTCGACTAGCGGGAGGGCCCTACGAGCAGTACTTC. This codes for CASSRLAGGPYEQYF.

This chain uses TRBV7-9 with TRBJ1-2; D is uncertain. Trimming took off 2 bases at V and 5 bases at J, with 9 bases between the two ends. The germline V gene has CDR1 SEHNR and CDR2 FQNEAQ (reference sequence). The CDR3 totals 13 residues. The CDR3, as DNA: TGTGCCAGCAGCTTAAATACACCTTATGGCTACACCTTC. It encodes CASSLNTPYGYTF.

The chain has TRBV28 and TRBJ2-5, with 7 bases fitting TRBD1. The trim removed 4 bases at V and 0 bases at J, leaving 8 bases unmatched. The CDR3 runs 16 residues. The germline gives CDR1 MDHEN, CDR2 SYDVKM. The CDR3 DNA reads as TGTGCCAGCAGTTCGACAGAGACAGGGTACCAAGAGACCCAGTACTTC. Translation: CASSSTETGYQETQYF.

The V call is TRBV7-2, the J call TRBJ2-7, with TRBD2 as a possible D gene (5 bases). V was clipped by 5 bases and J by 2 bases, with 16 bases between them. Germline-derived CDR1 and CDR2 are SGHTA and FQGNSA. This CDR3 has 15 amino acids. This chain's CDR3 is CASSPAPGGPYEQYF. The CDR3 DNA sequence: TGTGCCAGCAGCCCCGCGCCAGGAGGTCCCTACGAGCAGTACTTC.

The chain employs TRBV2 and TRBJ2-5, with unresolved D. The V and J ends lost 2 bases and 5 bases respectively, with 6 bases between them. The germline V gene encodes CDR1 SNHLY and CDR2 FYNNEI. The CDR3 extends over 12 amino acids. Here the CDR3 DNA reads TGTGCCAGCAGTGAAATGCGGGAGACCCAGTACTTC. As protein: CASSEMRETQYF.

This clone was picked up a small number of times. The gene calls are TRBV28 and TRBJ2-1, with TRBD2 matching over 15 bases. The ends lost 8 bases at V and 5 bases at J; junction bases unmatched: 10. CDR3 size: 17 residues. CDR1 and CDR2 from the germline V gene are MDHEN and SYDVKM. Written as DNA, the CDR3 is TGTGCCAGCCTTAGGGGACTAGCGGGAGGAACTAACAATGAGCAGTTCTTC. It specifies CASLRGLAGGTNNEQFF.

The chain has TRBV11-1 and TRBJ2-3; D possibly corresponds to TRBD2 (5 bases). V was shortened by 0 bases and J by 5 bases, with 9 bases between the two germline ends. Germline assignment: CDR1 SGHAT and CDR2 FQDESV (reference sequence). This CDR3 contains 14 residues. This CDR3 reads CASSLALAVDTQYF. In nucleotides, the CDR3 is TGTGCCAGCAGCTTAGCCCTAGCAGTAGATACGCAGTATTTT.